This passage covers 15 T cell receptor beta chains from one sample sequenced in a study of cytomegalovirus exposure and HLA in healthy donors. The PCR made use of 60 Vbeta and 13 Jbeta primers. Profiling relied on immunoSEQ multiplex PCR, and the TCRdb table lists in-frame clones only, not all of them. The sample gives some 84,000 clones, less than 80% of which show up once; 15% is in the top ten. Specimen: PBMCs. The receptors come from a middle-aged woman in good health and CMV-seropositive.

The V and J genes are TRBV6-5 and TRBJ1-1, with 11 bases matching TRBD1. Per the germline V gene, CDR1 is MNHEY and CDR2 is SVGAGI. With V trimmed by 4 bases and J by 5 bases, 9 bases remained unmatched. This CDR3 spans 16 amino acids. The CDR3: CASSLTGQGVRTEAFF. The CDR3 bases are TGTGCCAGCAGTTTAACGGGACAGGGGGTTCGGACTGAAGCTTTCTTT.

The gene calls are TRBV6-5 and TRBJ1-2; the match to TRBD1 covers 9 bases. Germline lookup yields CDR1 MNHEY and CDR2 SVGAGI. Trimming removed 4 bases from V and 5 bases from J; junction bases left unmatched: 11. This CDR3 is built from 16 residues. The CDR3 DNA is TGTGCCAGCAGTTCCACAACAGGGGGCTGGGGTTATGGCTACACCTTC. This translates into CASSSTTGGWGYGYTF.

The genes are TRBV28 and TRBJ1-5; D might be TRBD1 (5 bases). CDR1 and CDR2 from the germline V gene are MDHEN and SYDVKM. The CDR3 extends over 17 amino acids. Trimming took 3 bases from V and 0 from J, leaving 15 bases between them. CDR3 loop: CASSFFGGTYSNQPQHF. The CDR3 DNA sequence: TGTGCCAGCAGTTTCTTCGGGGGAACTTATAGCAATCAGCCCCAGCATTTT.

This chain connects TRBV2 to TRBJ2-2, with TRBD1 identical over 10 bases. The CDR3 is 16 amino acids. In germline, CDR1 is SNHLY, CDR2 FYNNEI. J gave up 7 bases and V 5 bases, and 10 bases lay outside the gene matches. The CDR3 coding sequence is TGTGCCAGCAGTTACTCCGACAGGGGGCTCGGCGGGGAGCTGTTTTTT. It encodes CASSYSDRGLGGELFF.

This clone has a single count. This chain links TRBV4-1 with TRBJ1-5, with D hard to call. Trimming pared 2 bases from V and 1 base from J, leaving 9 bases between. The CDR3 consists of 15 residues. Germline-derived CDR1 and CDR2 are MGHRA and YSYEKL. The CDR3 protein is CASSQKTESNQPQHF. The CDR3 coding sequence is TGCGCCAGCAGCCAAAAAACGGAGAGCAATCAGCCCCAGCATTTT.

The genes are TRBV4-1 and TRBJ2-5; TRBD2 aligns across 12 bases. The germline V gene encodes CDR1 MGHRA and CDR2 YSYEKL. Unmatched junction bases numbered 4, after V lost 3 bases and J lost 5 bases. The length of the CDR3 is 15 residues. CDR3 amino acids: CASSHLAGGLETQYF. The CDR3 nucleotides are TGCGCCAGCAGCCACCTAGCGGGAGGGCTGGAGACCCAGTACTTC.

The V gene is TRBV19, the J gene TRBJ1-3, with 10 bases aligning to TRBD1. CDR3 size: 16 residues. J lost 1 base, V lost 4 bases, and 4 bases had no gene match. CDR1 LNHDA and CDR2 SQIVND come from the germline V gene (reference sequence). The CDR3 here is CASSRQGAVSGNTIYF. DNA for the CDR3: TGTGCCAGTAGTAGACAGGGGGCTGTTTCTGGAAACACCATATATTTT.

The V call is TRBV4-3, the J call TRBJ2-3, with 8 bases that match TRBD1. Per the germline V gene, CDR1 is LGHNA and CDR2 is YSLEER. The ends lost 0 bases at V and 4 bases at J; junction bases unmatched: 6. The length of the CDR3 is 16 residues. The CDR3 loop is CASSQEVDRVADTQYF. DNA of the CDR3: TGCGCCAGCAGCCAAGAGGTGGACAGGGTGGCAGATACGCAGTATTTT.

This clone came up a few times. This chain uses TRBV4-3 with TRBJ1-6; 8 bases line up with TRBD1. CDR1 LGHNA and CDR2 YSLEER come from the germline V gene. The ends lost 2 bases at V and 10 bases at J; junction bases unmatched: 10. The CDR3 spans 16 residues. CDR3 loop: CASSQSGTGIGSPLHF. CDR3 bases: TGCGCCAGCAGCCAAAGTGGGACAGGCATAGGATCACCCCTCCACTTT.

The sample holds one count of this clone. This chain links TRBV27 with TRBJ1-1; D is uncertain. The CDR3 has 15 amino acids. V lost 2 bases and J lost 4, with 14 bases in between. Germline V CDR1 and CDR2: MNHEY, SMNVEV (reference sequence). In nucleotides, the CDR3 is TGTGCCAGCAGTTTAGCGGCGGTACTAGGCACTGAAGCTTTCTTT. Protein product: CASSLAAVLGTEAFF.

CDR3: CASSSRVRGNYGYTF. The CDR3 DNA follows: TGTGCCAGCAGTTCCAGGGTTAGAGGCAACTATGGCTACACCTTC. The chain joins TRBV27 to TRBJ1-2, with a tentative D call TRBD1 (5 bases). Germline CDR1 reads MNHEY; CDR2 reads SMNVEV (reference sequence). V was trimmed by 4 bases and J by 2 bases, leaving 14 bases between them. The CDR3 is 15 residues long.

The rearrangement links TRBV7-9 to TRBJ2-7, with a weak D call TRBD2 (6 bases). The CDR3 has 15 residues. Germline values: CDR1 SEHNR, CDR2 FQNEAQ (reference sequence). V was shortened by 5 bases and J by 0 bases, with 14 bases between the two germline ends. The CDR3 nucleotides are TGTGCCAGCAGCCCGCGGGACGGTGTCTCCTACGAGCAGTACTTC. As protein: CASSPRDGVSYEQYF. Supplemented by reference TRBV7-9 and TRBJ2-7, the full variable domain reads DTGVSQNPRHKITKRGQNVTFRCDPISEHNRLYWYRQTLGQGPEFLTYFQNEAQLEKSRLLSDRFSAERPKGSFSTLEIQRTEQGDSAMYLCASSPRDGVSYEQYFGPGTRLTVT.

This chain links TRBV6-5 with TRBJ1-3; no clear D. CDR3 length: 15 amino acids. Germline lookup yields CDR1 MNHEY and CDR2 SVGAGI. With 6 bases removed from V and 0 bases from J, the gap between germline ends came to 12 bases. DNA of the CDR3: TGTGCCAGCAGCTACGACTCGAGCTCTGGAAACACCATATATTTT. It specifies CASSYDSSSGNTIYF.

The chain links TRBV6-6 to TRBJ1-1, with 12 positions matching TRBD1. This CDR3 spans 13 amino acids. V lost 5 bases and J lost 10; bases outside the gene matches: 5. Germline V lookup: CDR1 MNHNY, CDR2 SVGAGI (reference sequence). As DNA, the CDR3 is TGTGCCAGCAGTCCAGGGACAGGGGGCGCAGCTTTCTTT. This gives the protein CASSPGTGGAAFF.

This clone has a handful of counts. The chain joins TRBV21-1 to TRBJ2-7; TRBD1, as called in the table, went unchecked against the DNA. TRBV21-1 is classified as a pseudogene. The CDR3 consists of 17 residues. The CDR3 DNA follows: TGTGCCAGCAGCAAAGGCGTCCGGACAGGGAGCTCCTACGAGCAGTACTTC. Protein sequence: CASSKGVRTGSSYEQYF.